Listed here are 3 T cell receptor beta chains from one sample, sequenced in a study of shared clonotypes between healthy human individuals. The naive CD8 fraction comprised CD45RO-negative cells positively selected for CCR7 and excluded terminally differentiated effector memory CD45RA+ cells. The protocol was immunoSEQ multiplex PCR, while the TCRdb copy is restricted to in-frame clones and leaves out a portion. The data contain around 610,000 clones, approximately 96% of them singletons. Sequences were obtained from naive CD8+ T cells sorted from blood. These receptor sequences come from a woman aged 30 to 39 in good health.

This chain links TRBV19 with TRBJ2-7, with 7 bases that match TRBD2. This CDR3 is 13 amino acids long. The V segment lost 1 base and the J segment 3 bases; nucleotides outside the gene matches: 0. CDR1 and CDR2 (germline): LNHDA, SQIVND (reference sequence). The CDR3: CASSIGGGYEQYF. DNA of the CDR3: TGTGCCAGTAGTATAGGCGGGGGCTACGAGCAGTACTTC.

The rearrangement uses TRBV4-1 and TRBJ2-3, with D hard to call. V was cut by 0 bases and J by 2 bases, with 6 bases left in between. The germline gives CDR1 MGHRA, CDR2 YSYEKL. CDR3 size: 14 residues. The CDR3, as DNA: TGCGCCAGCAGCCAAGAATACGTCACAGATACGCAGTATTTT. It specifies CASSQEYVTDTQYF.

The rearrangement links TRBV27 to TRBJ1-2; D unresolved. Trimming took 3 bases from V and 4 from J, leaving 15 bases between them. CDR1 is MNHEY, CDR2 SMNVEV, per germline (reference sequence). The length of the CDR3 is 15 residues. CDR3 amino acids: CASSFSGTSSYGYTF. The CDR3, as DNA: TGTGCCAGCAGTTTCTCAGGAACCTCTAGCTATGGCTACACCTTC.